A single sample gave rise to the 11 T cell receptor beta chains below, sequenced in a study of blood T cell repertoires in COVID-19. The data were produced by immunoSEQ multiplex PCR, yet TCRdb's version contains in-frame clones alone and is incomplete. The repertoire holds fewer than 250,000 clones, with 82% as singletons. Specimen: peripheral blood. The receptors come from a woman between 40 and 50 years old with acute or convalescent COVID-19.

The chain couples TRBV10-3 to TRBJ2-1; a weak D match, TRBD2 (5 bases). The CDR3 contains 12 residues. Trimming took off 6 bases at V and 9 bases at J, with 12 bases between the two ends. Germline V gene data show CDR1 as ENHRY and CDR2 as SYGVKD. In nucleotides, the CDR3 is TGTGCCATCAGCACAGAACGGGGTGAGCAGTTCTTC. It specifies CAISTERGEQFF.

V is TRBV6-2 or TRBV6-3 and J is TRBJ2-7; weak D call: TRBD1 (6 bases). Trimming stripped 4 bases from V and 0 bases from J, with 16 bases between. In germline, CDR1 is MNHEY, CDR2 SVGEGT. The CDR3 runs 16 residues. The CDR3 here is CASSSLTGRSSYEQYF. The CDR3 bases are TGTGCCAGCAGTTCCCTTACAGGGCGATCCTCCTACGAGCAGTACTTC.

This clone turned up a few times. The CDR3 DNA sequence: TGTGCCAGCAGCGCGGACATGAACACTGAAGCTTTCTTT. It specifies CASSADMNTEAFF. The rearrangement uses TRBV2 and TRBJ1-1, with a tentative D call TRBD1 (5 bases). Trimming left V 6 bases short and J 0 bases short, with 8 bases between. Germline loops: CDR1 SNHLY, CDR2 FYNNEI. The CDR3 totals 13 residues.

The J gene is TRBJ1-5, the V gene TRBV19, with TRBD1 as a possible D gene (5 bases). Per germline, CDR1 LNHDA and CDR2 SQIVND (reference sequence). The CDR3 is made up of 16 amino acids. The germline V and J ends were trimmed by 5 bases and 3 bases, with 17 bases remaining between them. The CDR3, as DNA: TGTGCCAGTAGTCGGGGGGGTGAATCGGTCAATCAGCCCCAGCATTTT. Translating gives CASSRGGESVNQPQHF.

The CDR3 spells CASRGLYEQYF. The CDR3 DNA is TGTGCCAGTAGGGGACTATACGAGCAGTACTTC. The genes are TRBV19 and TRBJ2-7, with 7 bases identical to TRBD2. The CDR3 has 11 residues. J was trimmed by 4 bases and V by 6 bases; bases with no gene match: 0. Germline assignment: CDR1 LNHDA and CDR2 SQIVND (reference sequence). The entire variable domain, with the rest obtained from reference TRBV19 and TRBJ2-7, is as follows: DGGITQSPKYLFRKEGQNVTLSCEQNLNHDAMYWYRQDPGQGLRLIYYSQIVNDFQKGDIAEGYSVSREKKESFPLTVTSAQKNPTAFYLCASRGLYEQYFGPGTRLTVT.

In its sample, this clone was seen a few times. This CDR3 is CASSLGSGSSYGYTF. The CDR3 bases are TGTGCCAGCAGCTTAGGATCTGGGAGTAGCTATGGCTACACCTTC. The gene calls are TRBV13 and TRBJ1-2, with D hard to call. Germline V gene data show CDR1 as PRHDT and CDR2 as FYEKMQ (reference sequence). Trimming removed 0 bases at V and 4 bases at J, with 12 bases between. This CDR3 has 15 amino acids. Supplemented by reference TRBV13 and TRBJ1-2, the full variable domain reads AAGVIQSPRHLIKEKRETATLKCYPIPRHDTVYWYQQGPGQDPQFLISFYEKMQSDKGSIPDRFSAQQFSDYHSELNMSSLELGDSALYFCASSLGSGSSYGYTFGSGTRLTVV.

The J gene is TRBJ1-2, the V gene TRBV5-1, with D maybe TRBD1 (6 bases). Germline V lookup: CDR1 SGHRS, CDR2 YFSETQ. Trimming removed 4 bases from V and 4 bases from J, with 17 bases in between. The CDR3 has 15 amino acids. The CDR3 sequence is CASSVQGAVSYGYTF. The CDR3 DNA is TGCGCCAGCAGCGTACAGGGTGCGGTTAGCTATGGCTACACCTTC. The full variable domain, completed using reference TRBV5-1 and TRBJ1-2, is KAGVTQTPRYLIKTRGQQVTLSCSPISGHRSVSWYQQTPGQGLQFLFEYFSETQRNKGNFPGRFSGRQFSNSRSEMNVSTLELGDSALYLCASSVQGAVSYGYTFGSGTRLTVV.

CDR3 sequence reads: CASSITISGNTIYF. CDR3 bases: TGTGCCAGTAGTATCACTATCTCTGGAAACACCATATATTTT. The chain joins TRBV19 to TRBJ1-3; D call uncertain. Trimming took 3 bases from V and 0 from J, leaving 6 bases between them. The germline V gene has CDR1 LNHDA and CDR2 SQIVND (reference sequence). The CDR3 runs to 14 residues. Full variable domain (missing parts from reference TRBV19 and TRBJ1-3): DGGITQSPKYLFRKEGQNVTLSCEQNLNHDAMYWYRQDPGQGLRLIYYSQIVNDFQKGDIAEGYSVSREKKESFPLTVTSAQKNPTAFYLCASSITISGNTIYFGEGSWLTVV.

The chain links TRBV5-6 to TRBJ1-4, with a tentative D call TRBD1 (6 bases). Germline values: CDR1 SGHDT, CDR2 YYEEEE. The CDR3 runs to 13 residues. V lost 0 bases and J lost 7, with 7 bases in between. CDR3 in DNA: TGTGCCAGCAGCTTGGACAGGGTTGAAAAACTGTTTTTT. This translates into CASSLDRVEKLFF.

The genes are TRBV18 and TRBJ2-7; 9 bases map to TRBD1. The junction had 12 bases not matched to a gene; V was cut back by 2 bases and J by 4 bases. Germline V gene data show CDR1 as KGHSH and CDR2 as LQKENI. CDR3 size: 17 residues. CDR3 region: CASSPSAPGTGTYEQYF. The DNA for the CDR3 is TGTGCCAGCTCACCATCGGCTCCAGGGACAGGGACTTACGAGCAGTACTTC.

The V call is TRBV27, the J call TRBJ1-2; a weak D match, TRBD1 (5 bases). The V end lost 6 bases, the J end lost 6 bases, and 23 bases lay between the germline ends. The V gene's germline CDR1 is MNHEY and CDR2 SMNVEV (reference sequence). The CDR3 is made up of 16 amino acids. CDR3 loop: CASSSATGGREDGYTF. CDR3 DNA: TGTGCCAGCAGCTCAGCGACCGGGGGTAGAGAGGATGGCTACACCTTC.